Presented here are 25 T cell receptor beta chains from one specimen sequenced in a study of cytotoxic CD8 clonotypes in ibrutinib-treated CLL. Here immunoSEQ multiplex PCR was the method, and the copy in TCRdb shows in-frame clones only, minus some. The table lists 140,000 to 150,000 clones, about 76% of them singletons, with roughly 4.7% in the top ten. Specimen: PBMCs, collected after 24 months of ibrutinib treatment. Receptors were obtained from a human donor with chronic lymphocytic leukemia.

The chain has TRBV6-4 and TRBJ2-1; 7 bases map to TRBD1. Trimming cost V 6 bases and J 12 bases; bases outside gene matches: 14. The germline V gene has CDR1 MRHNA and CDR2 SNTAGT. The CDR3 is 14 residues long. In nucleotides, the CDR3 is TGTGCCAGCAGCCCCGGGACAGACCGATCCAGGCAGTTCTTC. Amino acids: CASSPGTDRSRQFF.

The rearrangement uses TRBV19 and TRBJ2-3, with 8 bases fitting TRBD2. This CDR3 region has 17 residues. V dropped 5 bases and J dropped 3; count of bases not matched to a gene: 13. Germline loops: CDR1 LNHDA, CDR2 SQIVND (reference sequence). CDR3: CASSPPLGGGPTDTQYF. Here the CDR3 DNA reads TGTGCCAGTAGTCCCCCTCTGGGCGGGGGGCCAACAGATACGCAGTATTTT. The full variable domain, in which reference TRBV19 and TRBJ2-3 provide the parts outside the CDR3, is DGGITQSPKYLFRKEGQNVTLSCEQNLNHDAMYWYRQDPGQGLRLIYYSQIVNDFQKGDIAEGYSVSREKKESFPLTVTSAQKNPTAFYLCASSPPLGGGPTDTQYFGPGTRLTVL.

V gene TRBV5-6 combines with J gene TRBJ1-1, with TRBD1 identical over 7 bases. The CDR3 has 14 residues. The J segment lost 5 bases and the V segment lost 0 bases, leaving 4 bases of the junction unmatched. Germline CDR1 is SGHDT and CDR2 is YYEEEE. The CDR3 protein is CASSLDRGRTEAFF. Written as DNA, the CDR3 is TGTGCCAGCAGCTTGGACAGGGGACGGACTGAAGCTTTCTTT.

The chain uses TRBV19 and TRBJ1-5; D is possibly TRBD1 (5 bases). The CDR3 contains 13 residues. The V end was cut by 5 bases, the J end by 7 bases, with 12 bases between. Germline CDR1 and CDR2: LNHDA and SQIVND (reference sequence). CDR3 region: CASSPGGGQPQHF. CDR3 coding DNA: TGTGCCAGTAGTCCCGGGGGGGGGCAGCCCCAGCATTTT.

This chain's CDR3 is CASSYALAGAFYEQYF. The CDR3 DNA sequence: TGTGCCAGCAGTTACGCTCTAGCGGGGGCGTTCTACGAGCAGTACTTC. The J gene is TRBJ2-7, the V gene TRBV6-5; TRBD2 agrees at 10 bases. This CDR3 contains 16 residues. Trimming cost V 2 bases and J 3 bases; bases outside gene matches: 7. Germline values: CDR1 MNHEY, CDR2 SVGAGI.

The chain uses TRBV4-1 and TRBJ2-1; maybe TRBD1 (6 bases). CDR3 length equals 16 residues. Germline V lookup: CDR1 MGHRA, CDR2 YSYEKL. V gave up 0 bases and J gave up 8 bases, with 17 bases separating them. The CDR3 DNA reads as TGCGCCAGCAGCCAAGATGAAGGCAGGGGCGTAGATGAGCAGTTCTTC. Encoded protein: CASSQDEGRGVDEQFF.

The rearrangement uses TRBV12-2 and TRBJ1-6. TRBV12-2 is designated a pseudogene. The CDR3 runs 17 residues. As DNA, the CDR3 is TGTGCAAGTCGCTTAGTGGTCTGGGGCTCCTATAATTCACCCCTCCACTTT. Translating gives CASRLVVWGSYNSPLHF.

V is TRBV6-1 and J is TRBJ1-3; D not certain. This CDR3 contains 14 residues. V was shortened by 7 bases and J by 8 bases, with 18 bases between the two germline ends. The germline V gene encodes CDR1 MNHNS and CDR2 SASEGT. CDR3 loop: CASNPTRSGDTIYF. The CDR3 region has the DNA TGTGCCAGCAACCCGACCCGTTCTGGGGACACCATATATTTT.

The rearrangement links TRBV30 to TRBJ1-4; a possible D gene is TRBD1 (5 bases). The V end was cut by 3 bases, the J end by 8 bases, with 19 bases between. The CDR3 is 15 residues long. Germline V gene sequence: CDR1 GTSNPN, CDR2 SVGIG (reference sequence). This CDR3 reads CAWRGDQGIREKLFF. Here the CDR3 DNA reads TGTGCCTGGAGGGGGGACCAGGGTATACGGGAAAAACTGTTTTTT.

V usage is TRBV30 and J usage is TRBJ2-2; perhaps TRBD2 as D (6 bases). The germline CDR1 and CDR2 sequences are GTSNPN and SVGIG (reference sequence). Trimming took 3 bases from V and 4 from J, leaving 9 bases between them. The CDR3 is 13 amino acids. The CDR3 DNA reads as TGTGCCTGGAGCCTGACTAGCACCGGGGAGCTGTTTTTT. Translation gives CAWSLTSTGELFF.

This clone was seen more than once but under ten times. The chain has TRBV5-4 and TRBJ1-2, with 7 bases matching TRBD1. V dropped 0 bases and J dropped 8; count of bases not matched to a gene: 1. From germline, CDR1 is SGHNT and CDR2 YYREEE (reference sequence). The CDR3 consists of 12 residues. The CDR3 DNA follows: TGTGCCAGCAGCTTGGAGGGGGCAGGCTACACCTTC. Its protein product is CASSLEGAGYTF. The full variable domain, with the rest looked up from reference TRBV5-4 and TRBJ1-2, is ETGVTQSPTHLIKTRGQQVTLRCSSQSGHNTVSWYQQALGQGPQFIFQYYREEENGRGNFPPRFSGLQFPNYSSELNVNALELDDSALYLCASSLEGAGYTFGSGTRLTVV.

The V and J genes are TRBV28 and TRBJ2-5, with D perhaps given as TRBD1 or TRBD2 (5 bases each). The V gene's germline CDR1 is MDHEN and CDR2 SYDVKM. V lost 0 bases and J lost 5, with 16 bases in between. This CDR3 has 16 amino acids. The CDR3 region has the DNA TGTGCCAGCAGTTTATGGGGACCTACCGGCCGGGAGACCCAGTACTTC. Translating gives CASSLWGPTGRETQYF.

The rearrangement joins TRBV9 to TRBJ2-1, with D possibly TRBD2 on 5 matching bases. This CDR3 has 13 amino acids. V lost 3 bases and J lost 7, with 11 bases in between. The germline V gene encodes CDR1 SGDLS and CDR2 YYNGEE. For the CDR3, the DNA is TGTGCCAGCAGCGCCGAGCTAGCTAATGAGCAGTTCTTC. This sequence encodes CASSAELANEQFF.

The J gene is TRBJ1-1, the V gene TRBV7-2; a weak D match, TRBD1 (5 bases). The germline V and J ends were trimmed by 2 bases and 5 bases, with 12 bases remaining between them. The CDR3 is made up of 14 amino acids. Germline V lookup: CDR1 SGHTA, CDR2 FQGNSA. CDR3 nucleotides: TGTGCCAGCAGCTTATTCCAGGGAAGGACTGAAGCTTTCTTT. Translation: CASSLFQGRTEAFF.

V gene TRBV6-5 combines with J gene TRBJ2-3, with 11 positions matching TRBD2. V trimming: 6 bases; J trimming: 6 bases; junction bases outside the gene matches: 5. This CDR3 has 14 amino acids. The germline CDR1 and CDR2 sequences are MNHEY and SVGAGI. The CDR3 DNA reads TGTGCCAGCAGCCCACTAGCGGGAGTGGATACGCAGTATTTT. Protein sequence: CASSPLAGVDTQYF.

The chain is built from TRBV4-2 and TRBJ1-2, with 11 bases fitting TRBD1. With 5 bases clipped from V and 8 bases from J, the junction kept 13 bases outside the gene matches. CDR3 length: 16 residues. The germline V gene has CDR1 LGHNA and CDR2 YNFKEQ. The CDR3 DNA reads TGTGCCAGCAGCGCCCCCGGGACAGGGGGTTTGCTAGGCTACACCTTC. It translates to CASSAPGTGGLLGYTF.

The V call is TRBV19, the J call TRBJ1-2; 8 bases match TRBD1. The CDR3 has 13 residues. Germline V lookup: CDR1 LNHDA, CDR2 SQIVND (reference sequence). V dropped 7 bases and J dropped 7; count of bases not matched to a gene: 8. CDR3 loop: CASKAGGRGGYTF. The CDR3 bases are TGTGCCAGTAAGGCAGGGGGCCGGGGTGGCTACACCTTC.

The chain combines TRBV28 with TRBJ2-7; TRBD2 matches 7 bases. V shed 9 bases and J 0 bases; nucleotides not matched to a gene: 8. The CDR3 runs to 14 residues. The germline V gene encodes CDR1 MDHEN and CDR2 SYDVKM. The DNA for the CDR3 is TGTGCCAGTAGGATGGGGGGGACCTCCTACGAGCAGTACTTC. Its translation: CASRMGGTSYEQYF.

The V gene is TRBV28, the J gene TRBJ2-7, with 8 bases aligning to TRBD2. The CDR3 loop spans 17 amino acids. Per germline, CDR1 MDHEN and CDR2 SYDVKM. Trimming took 5 bases from V and 0 from J; bases not matched to a gene: 12. DNA for the CDR3: TGTGCCAGCAGTCCCCAACGGGGGGGGAGGGCCTCCTACGAGCAGTACTTC. Residues: CASSPQRGGRASYEQYF.

V and J are TRBV18 and TRBJ2-7, with 7 bases identical to TRBD1. After removal of 0 bases from V and 6 bases from J, the junction contained 8 bases not matched to a gene. From germline, CDR1 is KGHSH and CDR2 LQKENI. This CDR3 comprises 15 residues. The CDR3 is CASSPPGRDRGEQYF. The CDR3 DNA is TGTGCCAGCTCACCACCCGGCCGGGACAGAGGCGAGCAGTACTTC.

V gene TRBV10-2 combines with J gene TRBJ1-4, with D possibly TRBD1 on 6 matching bases. Per germline, CDR1 WSHSY and CDR2 SAAADI. This CDR3 has 18 residues. Trimming left V 2 bases short and J 1 base short, with 17 bases between. The CDR3, as DNA: TGCGCCAGCAGTGAGGGGTGGGACACAACGGAAACTAATGAAAAACTGTTTTTT. Protein: CASSEGWDTTETNEKLFF.

J is TRBJ2-1 and V is TRBV7-9; D remains unclear. CDR3 size: 15 residues. Germline V CDR1 and CDR2: SEHNR, FQNEAQ (reference sequence). Trimming removed 5 bases from V and 5 bases from J, with 16 bases in between. The CDR3, as DNA: TGTGCCAGCAGCGTGCCAGTTTGGTCAGACAATGAGCAGTTCTTC. Its protein product is CASSVPVWSDNEQFF.

This clone has a single count. The chain couples TRBV28 to TRBJ1-5; D is perhaps TRBD1 (5 bases). This CDR3 region has 18 residues. CDR1 is MDHEN, CDR2 SYDVKM, per germline. Trimming cost V 5 bases and J 3 bases, with 23 bases left between them. The CDR3: CASSPPGPTGPNNQPQHF. The DNA of the CDR3 is TGTGCCAGCAGTCCCCCCGGGCCGACGGGACCTAACAATCAGCCCCAGCATTTT.

The chain carries TRBV7-9 and TRBJ2-3, with D uncertain. The V end lost 7 bases, the J end lost 2 bases, and 4 bases lay between the germline ends. The germline V gene encodes CDR1 SEHNR and CDR2 FQNEAQ (reference sequence). The CDR3 is 11 amino acids. CDR3 in amino acids: CASTHTDTQYF. The CDR3 DNA sequence: TGTGCCAGCACCCACACAGATACGCAGTATTTT.

The CDR3 DNA reads as TGTGCCAGCAGCGTACCCGGGGCCCTTGGGAGCAATGAGCAGTTCTTC. As protein: CASSVPGALGSNEQFF. This chain links TRBV7-2 with TRBJ2-1; D is possibly TRBD1 or TRBD2 (5 bases each). This CDR3 contains 16 residues. In germline, CDR1 is SGHTA, CDR2 FQGNSA. V lost 5 bases, J lost 6 bases, and 20 bases lay in between.